There are a few counts of the clone carrying this T cell receptor (beta chain). Its antigen is unidentified. This entry comes from a study of cytomegalovirus exposure and HLA in healthy donors. Study-level results: In a later analysis, an Asian-associated ancestry cluster reportedly showed fewer N-insertions than the approximately 700-donor mean.

This CDR3 is built from 14 residues. From germline, CDR1 is MGHRA and CDR2 YSYEKL. Losses at the gene ends were 3 bases for V and 3 bases for J; bases not matched to a gene: 2. It was with 60 Vbeta and 13 Jbeta primers that the PCR ran. Here immunoSEQ multiplex PCR was the method, and the copy in TCRdb shows in-frame clones only, minus some. Of 150,000 to 200,000 clones in the sample, 76% were seen once. Nominally healthy donors were sampled, though unrecorded immune exposures were likely. The chain combines TRBV4-1 with TRBJ1-5; 7 bases agree with TRBD1. The sample consisted of PBMCs. The source is a male donor in good health and CMV-seronegative. The CDR3 sequence is CASSQGTVNQPQHF. CDR3 DNA sequence: TGCGCCAGCAGCCAGGGGACAGTCAATCAGCCCCAGCATTTT.